This TCR beta chain was identified in a study of cytomegalovirus exposure and HLA in healthy donors. Study background: Most genotyped donors, around four fifths of fewer than 400, had Caucasian-associated genetic ancestry. Study findings and constraints: Most subjects' HLA-A and HLA-B alleles were reportedly predicted from TCR beta sequences. Several top significant clusters appeared, in a later analysis, to be linked to common viral pathogens.

About this clone itself: Its target is not known.

With 60 Vbeta and 13 Jbeta primers, the PCR was carried out. Profiling relied on immunoSEQ multiplex PCR, and the TCRdb table lists in-frame clones only, not all of them. The sample contains 160,000 or so clones, under 85% of which appear only once. The length of the CDR3 is 15 residues. Germline V CDR1 and CDR2: SGHRS, YFSETQ. After removal of 3 bases from V and 5 bases from J, the junction contained 10 bases not matched to a gene. Healthy donors of bone marrow made up the group. The TCR originated in a woman aged 25 to 39 in good health and CMV-seronegative. The chain links TRBV5-1 to TRBJ2-7, with 8 bases identical to TRBD2. Sequencing used PBMCs. CDR3 sequence (DNA): TGCGCCAGCAGCTCCTTCTCGGGGGGGCGAAACGAGCAGTACTTC. Residues: CASSSFSGGRNEQYF. Filled out from reference TRBV5-1 and TRBJ2-7, the complete variable domain reads KAGVTQTPRYLIKTRGQQVTLSCSPISGHRSVSWYQQTPGQGLQFLFEYFSETQRNKGNFPGRFSGRQFSNSRSEMNVSTLELGDSALYLCASSSFSGGRNEQYFGPGTRLTVT.